This T cell receptor beta chain stems from a study of T-cell reconstitution after alpha-beta-depleted transplantation in children. The study's findings and limits: The high TCRbeta diversity at day 60 in some patients came from surviving recipient T cells and thymic progenitors. T-cell counts and diversity at one year following transplant were attributed mainly to newly produced T cells. Expanded graft clones numbering several hundred reportedly gave rise to alpha-beta T cells about two months after transplant.

The CDR3 length is 15 residues. CDR1 is MNHEY and CDR2 is SVGAGI in the germline V gene. V dropped 7 bases and J dropped 0 bases, with 15 bases sitting between them. Molecular barcoding with unique molecular identifiers was used for the TCRbeta library. From the PCR reads, TCRdb called clonotypes with MiXCR, one entry per CDR3 protein. The sample holds about 160,000 distinct CDR3 sequences, around 10% seen once. With regard to this clonotype: Its antigen is currently unknown.

The chain is built from TRBV6-5 and TRBJ1-1; D is uncertain. The sequence was obtained from a boy younger than 10 with acute myeloid leukemia, due to receive a stem cell transplant. The sample here was PBMCs, taken before TCRalphabeta/CD19-depleted stem cell transplant. The CDR3 DNA is TGTGCCAGCAAGTTTGGTCCTCTAATGAACACTGAAGCTTTCTTT. Its protein is CASKFGPLMNTEAFF.